The 30 T cell receptor beta chains below were found in one sample sequenced in a study of blood T cell repertoires in COVID-19. Sequencing was performed with immunoSEQ multiplex PCR; in TCRdb, only in-frame clones are kept and a portion is missing. The sample holds 100,000 to 150,000 clones; approximately 83% are singletons and the top ten take 25% to 30%. Sequenced material: peripheral blood. These receptors were collected from a woman older than 75 with acute or convalescent COVID-19.

This chain's CDR3 is CASSRVHNRVEAFF. The CDR3, as DNA: TGTGCCAGCAGTCGCGTCCATAACAGGGTAGAGGCTTTCTTT. This chain connects TRBV6-5 to TRBJ1-1; D might be TRBD1 (6 bases). Germline loops: CDR1 MNHEY, CDR2 SVGAGI. The CDR3 spans 14 residues. With 5 bases removed from V and 11 bases from J, the gap between germline ends came to 21 bases.

This clone occurred a few times. The V call is TRBV7-9, the J call TRBJ1-4; possibly TRBD1 for D (5 bases). The CDR3 is made up of 13 amino acids. Per germline, CDR1 SEHNR and CDR2 FQNEAQ (reference sequence). V was pared by 5 bases and J by 7 bases, with 11 bases between. This CDR3 reads CASSRGVGEKLFF. CDR3 DNA sequence: TGTGCCAGCAGCCGGGGGGTCGGTGAAAAACTGTTTTTT.

J is TRBJ1-4 and V is TRBV5-1; no reliable D call. CDR3 length equals 13 residues. Germline V CDR1 and CDR2: SGHRS, YFSETQ. With 4 bases removed from V and 3 bases from J, the gap between germline ends came to 7 bases. The CDR3 region has the DNA TGCGCCAGCAGCCTCCGTCCTAATGAAAAACTGTTTTTT. Translating it yields CASSLRPNEKLFF.

The rearrangement uses TRBV19 and TRBJ1-2; D may be TRBD1 (5 bases). The germline V and J ends were trimmed by 6 bases and 1 base, with 12 bases remaining between them. In germline, CDR1 is LNHDA, CDR2 SQIVND (reference sequence). The CDR3 consists of 14 residues. The CDR3 here is CASSINRNNYGYTF. The CDR3 coding sequence is TGTGCCAGTAGCATTAACAGGAATAACTATGGCTACACCTTC.

This rearrangement joins TRBV11-2 to TRBJ2-7, with TRBD1 identical over 8 bases. In germline, CDR1 is SGHAT, CDR2 FQNNGV. The ends lost 6 bases at V and 2 bases at J; junction bases unmatched: 15. The CDR3 is made up of 17 amino acids. CDR3 sequence reads: CASSYLTTGTGAYEQYF. The CDR3 DNA reads TGTGCCAGCAGTTATCTAACAACCGGGACAGGAGCCTACGAGCAGTACTTC.

The gene calls are TRBV2 and TRBJ2-3; no firm D call. Germline-derived CDR1 and CDR2 are SNHLY and FYNNEI. V was pared by 5 bases and J by 5 bases, with 14 bases between. The CDR3 is 14 amino acids. For the CDR3, the DNA is TGTGCCAGCAGTCGAAATAGCCGGAGAGATACGCAGTATTTT. Translation: CASSRNSRRDTQYF.

The V and J genes are TRBV28 and TRBJ1-6; D call uncertain. Germline CDR1 MDHEN, CDR2 SYDVKM. The CDR3 spans 15 residues. Trimming shortened V by 3 bases and J by 9 bases, and 15 bases separated the two germline ends. The DNA for the CDR3 is TGTGCCAGCAGTTTCTCCCGGGGAGTCACTTCACCCCTCCACTTT. It is translated as CASSFSRGVTSPLHF.

The chain uses TRBV9 and TRBJ1-6; D is possibly TRBD1 (6 bases). CDR1 and CDR2 (germline): SGDLS, YYNGEE. The ends were cut back, 0 bases at V and 9 bases at J, with 10 bases in the middle. The CDR3 covers 14 residues. CDR3 sequence reads: CASSVAGVGSPLHF. The CDR3 DNA is TGTGCCAGCAGCGTAGCAGGGGTCGGTTCACCCCTCCACTTT.

This clone was detected only a few times. The CDR3 is CASSYTGDQPQHF. The CDR3 DNA reads TGTGCCAGCAGTTACACAGGGGATCAGCCCCAGCATTTT. The chain is built from TRBV7-9 and TRBJ1-5, with TRBD1 identical over 7 bases. CDR3 length: 13 residues. CDR1 and CDR2 (germline): SEHNR, FQNEAQ (reference sequence). Trimming took 6 bases from V and 5 from J; bases not matched to a gene: 4.

J is TRBJ1-5 and V is TRBV28; D is perhaps TRBD1 (6 bases). Trimming shortened V by 1 base and J by 4 bases, and 14 bases separated the two germline ends. The CDR3 runs to 16 residues. Germline CDR1 MDHEN, CDR2 SYDVKM. The CDR3 DNA follows: TGTGCCAGCAGTTTATATGGGGGCGGGGGGAATCAGCCCCAGCATTTT. This encodes CASSLYGGGGNQPQHF.

This chain joins TRBV7-8 and TRBJ1-2; D is perhaps TRBD1 (5 bases). The CDR3 has 13 amino acids. Germline values: CDR1 SGHVS, CDR2 FQNEAQ. Trimming removed 10 bases from V and 6 bases from J, with 18 bases in between. The CDR3 spells CAITPTVGNGYTF. CDR3 coding DNA: TGTGCCATCACACCGACAGTAGGAAATGGCTACACCTTC.

The CDR3 sequence is CASSPHRDQPQHF. In DNA, the CDR3 is TGTGCCAGCTCACCACATCGGGATCAGCCCCAGCATTTT. The chain joins TRBV18 to TRBJ1-5; D not resolved. V was clipped by 1 base and J by 5 bases, with 6 bases between them. CDR3 length: 13 amino acids. Germline loops: CDR1 KGHSH, CDR2 LQKENI.

The chain combines TRBV20-1 with TRBJ1-1, with D hard to call. Germline loops: CDR1 DFQATT, CDR2 SNEGSKA (reference sequence). Trimming removed 6 bases at V and 11 bases at J, with 16 bases between. The CDR3 is 11 residues long. CDR3 bases: TGCAGTGCGACTACCGGGCCCAGGGCTTTCTTT. Protein: CSATTGPRAFF.

This chain uses TRBV6-1 with TRBJ2-5; possibly TRBD2 for D (6 bases). The V gene lost 1 base and the J gene lost 6 bases, with 15 bases spanning the gap. The germline gives CDR1 MNHNS, CDR2 SASEGT. The CDR3 is 15 residues long. The CDR3 DNA follows: TGTGCCAGCAGTGAAGGGGGGAGGCAATTCAAGACCCAGTACTTC. Translating it yields CASSEGGRQFKTQYF.

V usage is TRBV28 and J usage is TRBJ2-7; a possible D gene is TRBD1 (5 bases). Germline loops: CDR1 MDHEN, CDR2 SYDVKM. V was clipped by 4 bases and J by 0 bases, with 13 bases between them. The CDR3 has 15 amino acids. CDR3: CASSSGSGASYEQYF. CDR3 sequence (DNA): TGTGCCAGCAGTTCAGGGTCCGGAGCCTCCTACGAGCAGTACTTC. Together with reference TRBV28 and TRBJ2-7, the CDR3 gives the full variable domain: DVKVTQSSRYLVKRTGEKVFLECVQDMDHENMFWYRQDPGLGLRLIYFSYDVKMKEKGDIPEGYSVSREKKERFSLILESASTNQTSMYLCASSSGSGASYEQYFGPGTRLTVT.

V is TRBV12-5 and J is TRBJ2-3; TRBD1 matches 7 bases. The germline gives CDR1 LGHNT, CDR2 FRNRAP. Trimming at V came to 6 bases and at J to 3 bases, leaving 3 bases not matched to a gene. The CDR3 sequence is 13 residues long. The CDR3: CASGPDRTDTQYF. As DNA, the CDR3 is TGTGCTAGTGGACCGGACAGGACAGATACGCAGTATTTT.

The rearrangement links TRBV5-1 to TRBJ1-4; 9 positions agree with TRBD1. Germline CDR1 reads SGHRS; CDR2 reads YFSETQ. The CDR3 loop spans 14 amino acids. V dropped 3 bases and J dropped 10; count of bases not matched to a gene: 7. Here the CDR3 DNA reads TGCGCCAGCAGCTGGACAGGGGCGGGGGGAAAACTGTTTTTT. It translates to CASSWTGAGGKLFF.

This clone was seen a single time. The genes are TRBV5-1 and TRBJ1-2; TRBD1 matches 7 bases. The CDR3 runs 13 residues. The junction had 7 bases not matched to a gene; V was cut back by 9 bases and J by 2 bases. The germline CDR1 and CDR2 sequences are SGHRS and YFSETQ. CDR3 coding DNA: TGCGCCACTGGGTGGGACAGAAACTATGGCTACACCTTC. Amino acids: CATGWDRNYGYTF.

The J gene is TRBJ1-4, the V gene TRBV6-5, with D possibly matching TRBD1 (6 bases). Trimming stripped 6 bases from V and 7 bases from J, with 15 bases between. Germline values: CDR1 MNHEY, CDR2 SVGAGI. This CDR3 spans 14 amino acids. Here the CDR3 reads CASRGDIGGEKLFF. CDR3 sequence (DNA): TGTGCCAGCAGGGGGGACATCGGCGGTGAAAAACTGTTTTTT.

The chain is built from TRBV2 and TRBJ2-3; 9 bases agree with TRBD2. The V gene end was trimmed by 6 bases and the J gene end by 1 base; junction bases not matched to a gene: 5. Germline CDR1 SNHLY, CDR2 FYNNEI. The CDR3 sequence is 15 residues long. The CDR3, as DNA: TGTGCCAGCAGATACTCTAGCGGGGGCACAGATACGCAGTATTTT. Its protein is CASRYSSGGTDTQYF.

The V and J genes are TRBV6-5 and TRBJ2-7; a possible D gene is TRBD2 (5 bases). V was cut by 5 bases and J by 4 bases, with 15 bases left in between. Germline V CDR1 and CDR2: MNHEY, SVGAGI. This CDR3 is built from 14 residues. DNA for the CDR3: TGTGCCAGCAGTCTATCTGGACTGCTATACGAGCAGTACGTC. The encoded protein is CASSLSGLLYEQYV.

The rearrangement joins TRBV14 to TRBJ1-1; 8 nucleotides align to TRBD1. Germline V gives CDR1 SGHDN, CDR2 FVKESK. The V gene end was trimmed by 1 base and the J gene end by 6 bases; junction bases not matched to a gene: 7. The CDR3 sequence is 15 residues long. CDR3 in DNA: TGTGCCAGCAGCCAAGGGAGACAGGGGTACGCTGAAGCTTTCTTT. This encodes CASSQGRQGYAEAFF.

The CDR3 nucleotides are TGTGCCAGCAGCCACCGGGGAGGCAATTCACCCCTCCACTTT. As protein: CASSHRGGNSPLHF. The rearrangement links TRBV14 to TRBJ1-6; no reliable D call. Trimming took 3 bases from V and 7 from J, leaving 10 bases between them. This CDR3 has 14 residues. Looked up from germline, CDR1 is SGHDN and CDR2 is FVKESK.

This clone showed up just a few times. The chain carries TRBV29-1 and TRBJ2-2; 14 nucleotides agree with TRBD2. CDR1 and CDR2 (germline): SQVTM, ANQGSEA. The ends lost 4 bases at V and 0 bases at J; junction bases unmatched: 4. The CDR3 has 17 amino acids. The CDR3 coding sequence is TGCAGCGTTGCTGGACTAGCGGGGGGAACGAACACCGGGGAGCTGTTTTTT. It is translated as CSVAGLAGGTNTGELFF.

V is TRBV5-5 and J is TRBJ1-5; D is perhaps TRBD1 (6 bases). CDR1 is SGHKS, CDR2 YYEKEE, per germline (reference sequence). V lost 0 bases and J 5 bases, leaving 12 bases between the germline ends. This CDR3 contains 15 residues. The CDR3 loop is CASSLGTESYQPQHF. The CDR3 DNA is TGTGCCAGCAGCTTGGGGACAGAAAGTTATCAGCCCCAGCATTTT.

The rearrangement joins TRBV29-1 to TRBJ2-1; 8 bases are shared with TRBD2. The J segment lost 3 bases and the V segment lost 7 bases, leaving 11 bases of the junction unmatched. The germline V gene has CDR1 SQVTM and CDR2 ANQGSEA. The CDR3 contains 15 residues. The CDR3 sequence: CSAEDRGGHYNEQFF. The CDR3 DNA reads TGCAGCGCGGAAGACCGGGGGGGTCACTACAATGAGCAGTTCTTC.

The rearrangement links TRBV12-5 to TRBJ2-2; a weak D match, TRBD1 (6 bases). The V gene's germline CDR1 is LGHNT and CDR2 FRNRAP. This CDR3 is built from 14 residues. Trimming took 7 bases from V and 4 from J, leaving 13 bases between them. The CDR3, as DNA: TGTGCTAGTGCCCCACAGGGATTCACCGGGGAGCTGTTTTTT. Amino acid sequence: CASAPQGFTGELFF.

This clone was detected only a few times. This rearrangement joins TRBV12-5 to TRBJ1-6; no reliable D call. CDR3 length equals 17 residues. V was shortened by 1 base and J by 0 bases, with 10 bases between the two germline ends. Germline CDR1 and CDR2: LGHNT and FRNRAP. CDR3 sequence: CASGLETGSSYNSPLHF. The DNA of the CDR3 is TGTGCTAGTGGTTTGGAAACGGGGAGCTCCTATAATTCACCCCTCCACTTT. Full variable domain (remainder filled in from reference TRBV12-5 and TRBJ1-6): DARVTQTPRHKVTEMGQEVTMRCQPILGHNTVFWYRQTMMQGLELLAYFRNRAPLDDSGMPKDRFSAEMPDATLATLKIQPSEPRDSAVYFCASGLETGSSYNSPLHFGNGTRLTVT.

This chain connects TRBV19 to TRBJ2-7; TRBD2 matches 10 bases. The germline gives CDR1 LNHDA, CDR2 SQIVND (reference sequence). V was clipped by 8 bases and J by 6 bases; unmatched bases: 4. The CDR3 has 12 residues. This CDR3 reads CASRERGGEQYF. CDR3 in DNA: TGTGCCAGTCGGGAGCGGGGGGGCGAGCAGTACTTC.

CDR3: CASSEYGTGAFQPQHF. In DNA, the CDR3 is TGTGCCAGTAGTGAATACGGGACAGGGGCTTTTCAGCCCCAGCATTTT. J is TRBJ1-5 and V is TRBV19; TRBD1 aligns across 10 bases. The V and J ends lost 5 bases and 6 bases, in that order; junction bases with no gene match: 10. This CDR3 has 16 residues. CDR1 LNHDA and CDR2 SQIVND come from the germline V gene (reference sequence). Variable domain in full (rest from reference TRBV19 and TRBJ1-5): DGGITQSPKYLFRKEGQNVTLSCEQNLNHDAMYWYRQDPGQGLRLIYYSQIVNDFQKGDIAEGYSVSREKKESFPLTVTSAQKNPTAFYLCASSEYGTGAFQPQHFGDGTRLSIL.